What follows are 3 T cell receptor beta chains derived from one specimen sequenced in a study of T cell responses to AZD1222 COVID-19 vaccine. This table comes from immunoSEQ multiplex PCR, and its TCRdb copy is limited to in-frame clones, with some not included. The repertoire holds around 200,000 clones, with approximately 90% as singletons. The specimen was peripheral blood, collected 28 days after the second AZD1222 dose. Source of these receptors: an adult who received the AZD1222 COVID-19 vaccine.

The chain joins TRBV4-2 to TRBJ1-6; D uncertain. CDR3 size: 15 residues. V was cut by 0 bases and J by 11 bases, with 14 bases left in between. Germline CDR1 LGHNA, CDR2 YNFKEQ. The CDR3 region has the DNA TGTGCCAGCAGCCAAGACGAGTCAGGCCCGACACCCCTCCACTTT. Translating gives CASSQDESGPTPLHF.

CDR3 DNA: TGTGCCAGCGGGTTCAGCTCCTACAATGAGCAGTTCTTC. It is translated as CASGFSSYNEQFF. The V gene is TRBV12-3 or TRBV12-4, the J gene TRBJ2-1, with D unclear. With 8 bases removed from V and 0 bases from J, the gap between germline ends came to 8 bases. This CDR3 region has 13 residues.

The CDR3 DNA follows: TGCGCCAGCGTGGTTAGCGGGAGGGCCTACAATGAGCAGTTCTTC. Protein product: CASVVSGRAYNEQFF. The chain is built from TRBV10-2 and TRBJ2-1; 11 bases are a match to TRBD2. This CDR3 spans 15 amino acids. Trimming at V came to 8 bases and at J to 2 bases, leaving 5 bases not matched to a gene. The germline V gene has CDR1 WSHSY and CDR2 SAAADI.